A selection of T cell receptor beta chains follows, all from one sample in a study of blood T cell repertoires in COVID-19. The data were produced by immunoSEQ multiplex PCR, yet TCRdb's version contains in-frame clones alone and is incomplete. The sample has some 290,000 clones; roughly 88% are singletons. Source material: PBMCs or T cells enriched from blood (not recorded which). The receptors shown here come from a woman aged 40-49 years with acute COVID-19. The CDR3 runs from the conserved cysteine through the conserved F or W. A D gene is named only where the DNA matches it firmly. Expanded clones are given a class, and other clones once, few, many or no size at all.

D gene	J gene	V gene	clone size	CDR3 DNA	CDR3 protein
-	TRBJ1-2	TRBV6-5	-	TGTGCCAGCACCGAGGACAGTAACTATGGCTACACCTTC	CASTEDSNYGYTF
TRBD2	TRBJ2-5	TRBV3-1/TRBV3-2	-	TGTGCCAGCAGCCAAGCCGGTGCTAGCGGGGGGGCCGGAGAGACCCAGTACTTC	CASSQAGASGGAGETQYF
-	TRBJ1-2	TRBV30	-	TGTGCCTGGAGTGTACTAGGGAATTTGAATGGCTACACCTTC	CAWSVLGNLNGYTF
TRBD1	TRBJ1-2	TRBV15	-	TGTGCCACCAGCAGAGATGTTCCGATGACAGGGACCTTTAACTATGGCTACACCTTC	CATSRDVPMTGTFNYGYTF
-	TRBJ1-3	TRBV9	-	TGTGCCAGCAGCGTAGGCGGAGCCTCTGGAAACACCATATATTTT	CASSVGGASGNTIYF
TRBD1	TRBJ1-4	TRBV13	-	TGTGCCAGCAGCTTGTCCAGAACAGGGGAAATGAAGGAAAAACTGTTTTTT	CASSLSRTGEMKEKLFF
-	TRBJ2-3	TRBV7-3	-	TGTGCCAGCAGCTTAGACGCCGGGAGTCTCGCAGTGTATTTT	CASSLDAGSLAVYF
-	TRBJ2-3	TRBV7-3	-	TGTGCCAGCAGCTCCTACCCAACCCGGGACATGCTCACAGATACGCAGTATTTT	CASSSYPTRDMLTDTQYF
-	TRBJ1-1	TRBV12-3/TRBV12-4	once	TGTGCCAGCAGCTACGACAGGACCACGCCCTACTTT	CASSYDRTTPYF
-	TRBJ1-1	TRBV3-1/TRBV3-2	-	TGTGCCAGCAGCCAAGATCTTCCGGGAAACACTGAAGCTTTCTTT	CASSQDLPGNTEAFF
TRBD2	TRBJ2-7	TRBV29-1	-	TGCAGCGTTGGGACTAGCTACGAGCAGTACTTC	CSVGTSYEQYF
-	TRBJ1-3	TRBV7-2	-	TGTGCCAGCAGCTTAGGAGGCATCAACTCTGGAAACACCATATATTTT	CASSLGGINSGNTIYF
-	TRBJ1-6	TRBV5-1	-	TGCGCCAGCAGCCCGATTGTAGGGGTTTATAATTCACCCCTCCACTTT	CASSPIVGVYNSPLHF
TRBD2	TRBJ2-7	TRBV28	-	TGTGCCAGCAGTTTATCACTAGCGGGAGTTTTCTACGAGCAGTACTTC	CASSLSLAGVFYEQYF
-	TRBJ1-2	TRBV11-1	-	TGTGCCAGCAGCCTAGAGAACTCGGGAATCTATGGCTACACCTTC	CASSLENSGIYGYTF
-	TRBJ2-7	TRBV4-1	-	TGCGCCAGCAGCCAAGTCGTTCAGGGGATATACGAGCAGTACTTC	CASSQVVQGIYEQYF
-	TRBJ2-1	TRBV24-1	-	TGTGCCACCAGTGATTATGGCAGGGACAATGAGCAGTTCTTC	CATSDYGRDNEQFF
TRBD1	TRBJ1-2	TRBV24-1	-	TGTGCCACCAGTGCCCCGGGACAGGGGGACTATGGCTACACCTTC	CATSAPGQGDYGYTF
-	TRBJ2-3	TRBV5-4	-	TGTGCCAGCAGCTTGTCCCGGGGTACGCAGTATTTT	CASSLSRGTQYF
TRBD1	TRBJ2-1	TRBV11-2	-	TGTGCCAGTAAGGGGACAGGGGGTTACAATGAGCAGTTCTTC	CASKGTGGYNEQFF
TRBD1	TRBJ1-5	TRBV29-1	-	TGCAGCGTTGGTACAGGGGGTTACAATCAGCCCCAGCATTTT	CSVGTGGYNQPQHF
-	TRBJ1-1	TRBV29-1	-	TGCAGCGTTACCAGGGGTGGTGAAGCTTTCTTT	CSVTRGGEAFF
-	TRBJ2-3	TRBV7-9	-	TGTGCCAGCAGCTTAGAAAACATTCCGACTGTCACAGATACGCAGTATTTT	CASSLENIPTVTDTQYF
TRBD2	TRBJ2-5	TRBV11-2	-	TGTGCCAGCGTTCGTGGTCTAGCGGGCGAGACCCAGTACTTC	CASVRGLAGETQYF
-	TRBJ2-1	TRBV9	-	TGTGCCAGCAGCCCCGAGGAGGGGGGGCACTACAATGAGCAGTTCTTC	CASSPEEGGHYNEQFF
-	TRBJ1-5	TRBV7-9	once	TGTGCCAGCAGCACCGACTTAAGCAATCAGCCCCAGCATTTT	CASSTDLSNQPQHF
-	TRBJ1-4	TRBV7-2	few	TGTGCCAGCAGCTTGACGGACAGATCGCATGAAAAACTGTTTTTT	CASSLTDRSHEKLFF
-	TRBJ1-2	TRBV12-3/TRBV12-4	-	TGTGCCAGCCGAGACCGCGGGGGCTACACCTTC	CASRDRGGYTF
TRBD1	TRBJ1-3	TRBV6-5	-	TGTGCCAGCAGACCCGACAGGGTTGGAAACACCATATATTTT	CASRPDRVGNTIYF
-	TRBJ1-6	TRBV28	-	TGTGCCAGCAGCTACGGGGGGCCAGGAGCCTCACCCCTCCACTTT	CASSYGGPGASPLHF
-	TRBJ1-5	TRBV2	-	TGTGCCAGCAGTGACAGGGGAAAGTTTTCGGGCAATCAGCCCCAGCATTTT	CASSDRGKFSGNQPQHF
TRBD2	TRBJ2-6	TRBV9	-	TGTGCCAGCAGCGTAGCGGGGGACTACTGGGGCTCTGGGGCCAACGTCCTGACTTTC	CASSVAGDYWGSGANVLTF
TRBD2	TRBJ2-1	TRBV9	-	TGTGCCAGCAGCGTACGGGAGGGCCGTGGGAATGAGCAGTTCTTC	CASSVREGRGNEQFF
-	TRBJ1-2	TRBV7-8	-	TGTGCCAGCAGCTTATTTGCGGCAGGGGCTTCCTATGGCTACACCTTC	CASSLFAAGASYGYTF
TRBD2	TRBJ2-3	TRBV7-2	-	TGTGCCAGCAGCCTCAGCGGGACTAGCGGAAGAGATACGCAGTATTTT	CASSLSGTSGRDTQYF
TRBD2	TRBJ2-2	TRBV5-1	-	TGCGCCAGCAGCTTGACTAGCGGGGGGGCCCGGGAGCTGTTTTTT	CASSLTSGGARELFF
TRBD1	TRBJ1-4	TRBV5-5	-	TGTGCCAGCAGCAAACAGGGGGCCTATAATGAAAAACTGTTTTTT	CASSKQGAYNEKLFF
-	TRBJ2-7	TRBV4-3	-	TGCGCCAGCAGCCAAGGGTTGGAGAGCGGATCCTACGAGCAGTACTTC	CASSQGLESGSYEQYF
TRBD1	TRBJ1-1	TRBV20-1	-	TGCAGTGCTAGTCTAAGGACAGGGACTAACATGAACACTGAAGCTTTCTTT	CSASLRTGTNMNTEAFF
-	TRBJ2-7	TRBV7-6	-	TGTGCCAGCAGCTTAGGTCAGGGGGGCTACGAGCAGTACTTC	CASSLGQGGYEQYF
-	TRBJ1-1	TRBV30	few	TGTGCCTGGAGCTCGAGCCTCAGGGTAAGGAACACTGAAGCTTTCTTT	CAWSSSLRVRNTEAFF
-	TRBJ1-1	TRBV2	-	TGTGCCAGCAGCAGTAGTTACAGGGCCAACACTGAAGCTTTCTTT	CASSSSYRANTEAFF
-	TRBJ1-3	TRBV6-5	few	TGTGCCAGCAGTTACATGCAGGGTGGAAACACCATATATTTT	CASSYMQGGNTIYF
TRBD1	TRBJ1-2	TRBV6-5	-	TGTGCCAGCAGAACGACAGGGGGCGACTATGGCTACACCTTC	CASRTTGGDYGYTF
TRBD1	TRBJ2-1	TRBV20-1	-	TGCAGTGCGGCCGGGACAGTTGAGCAGTTCTTC	CSAAGTVEQFF
TRBD1	TRBJ1-3	TRBV7-2	-	TGTGCCAGCAGCCCAGGGGGCGCCGCTGGAAACACCATATATTTT	CASSPGGAAGNTIYF
TRBD1	TRBJ1-5	TRBV3-1/TRBV3-2	-	TGTGCCAGCAGCCAAAGCAGGGGGCGTCAGCCCCAGCATTTT	CASSQSRGRQPQHF